The 30 T cell receptor beta chains in this list originate from one sample, sequenced in a study of T cell responses to AZD1222 COVID-19 vaccine. TCRdb keeps only in-frame clones here, not all; method: immunoSEQ multiplex PCR. The repertoire holds 120,000 to 150,000 clones, approximately 88% seen once, with 5.4% in the top ten. The sequencing here drew on peripheral blood, taken 28 days after the second dose of the MenACWY control vaccine. All receptors derive from an adult who received the MenACWY meningococcal vaccine as a control.

The chain joins TRBV6-6 to TRBJ2-1, with 9 bases lining up with TRBD1. Germline CDR1 MNHNY, CDR2 SVGAGI (reference sequence). The CDR3 has 13 residues. V lost 7 bases to trimming and J lost 8 bases; unmatched junction nucleotides: 6. The CDR3, as DNA: TGTGCCAGCACCCTACAGGGGGCGGATGAGCAGTTCTTC. Its translation is CASTLQGADEQFF.

The V gene is TRBV7-3, the J gene TRBJ1-1; TRBD1 matches at 8 bases. V trimming: 5 bases; J trimming: 1 base; junction bases outside the gene matches: 3. The CDR3 runs to 14 residues. CDR1 is SGHTA, CDR2 FQGTGA, per germline. CDR3 sequence: CASSVGTGNTEAFF. CDR3 bases: TGTGCCAGCAGCGTTGGGACAGGGAACACTGAAGCTTTCTTT. The full variable domain, its missing parts supplied by reference TRBV7-3 and TRBJ1-1, is GAGVSQTPSNKVTEKGKYVELRCDPISGHTALYWYRQSLGQGPEFLIYFQGTGAADDSGLPNDRFFAVRPEGSVSTLKIQRTERGDSAVYLCASSVGTGNTEAFFGQGTRLTVV.

The CDR3 DNA reads as TGTGCCAGCAGCCGGGGGGCCTACGAGCAGTACTTC. Encoded protein: CASSRGAYEQYF. The chain is built from TRBV7-9 and TRBJ2-7, with 7 bases aligning to TRBD2. Losses at the gene ends were 5 bases for V and 2 bases for J; bases not matched to a gene: 0. CDR1 is SEHNR and CDR2 is FQNEAQ in the germline V gene (reference sequence). This CDR3 contains 12 residues.

This rearrangement joins TRBV24-1 to TRBJ1-2; D remains ambiguous. Trimming pared 3 bases from V and 6 bases from J, leaving 16 bases between. Germline-derived CDR1 and CDR2 are KGHDR and SFDVKD. The CDR3 contains 15 residues. The CDR3 coding sequence is TGTGCCACCAGTGATCCCGCCTCGAATGCAAATGGCTACACCTTC. This gives the protein CATSDPASNANGYTF.

The chain couples TRBV28 to TRBJ2-5; possibly TRBD2 for D (6 bases). The CDR3 has 17 residues. Looked up from germline, CDR1 is MDHEN and CDR2 is SYDVKM. V was clipped by 5 bases and J by 4 bases, with 23 bases between them. The CDR3, as DNA: TGTGCCAGCAGTCGACGCCTAGGAGGGGCGGCAAGAGAGACCCAGTACTTC. Its protein is CASSRRLGGAARETQYF. Together with reference TRBV28 and TRBJ2-5, the CDR3 gives the full variable domain: DVKVTQSSRYLVKRTGEKVFLECVQDMDHENMFWYRQDPGLGLRLIYFSYDVKMKEKGDIPEGYSVSREKKERFSLILESASTNQTSMYLCASSRRLGGAARETQYFGPGTRLLVL.

The chain carries TRBV4-3 and TRBJ2-7; 7 bases align to TRBD1. The germline V gene encodes CDR1 LGHNA and CDR2 YSLEER. This CDR3 is built from 14 residues. The ends lost 1 base at V and 2 bases at J; junction bases unmatched: 2. Written as DNA, the CDR3 is TGCGCCAGCAGCCAAGGGCAGGGGGCCTACGAGCAGTACTTC. Translated, it gives CASSQGQGAYEQYF.

V and J are TRBV18 and TRBJ1-1; D remains unclear. V lost 2 bases and J lost 4, with 17 bases in between. Germline-derived CDR1 and CDR2 are KGHSH and LQKENI. This CDR3 has 16 residues. CDR3 residues: CASSPAVVNSGTEAFF. The CDR3 DNA follows: TGTGCCAGCTCACCAGCGGTGGTAAACAGTGGCACTGAAGCTTTCTTT.

This clone was counted only a few times. CDR3 sequence reads: CASNGPDRGPEQFF. The CDR3 DNA follows: TGTGCCAGCAATGGCCCAGACAGGGGCCCTGAGCAGTTCTTC. The chain joins TRBV6-5 to TRBJ2-1, with TRBD1 matching 8 bases. Looked up from germline, CDR1 is MNHEY and CDR2 is SVGAGI. V dropped 7 bases and J dropped 9; count of bases not matched to a gene: 11. This CDR3 has 14 amino acids.

J is TRBJ1-1 and V is TRBV5-4, with D perhaps TRBD1 (5 bases). The V end was cut by 4 bases, the J end by 1 base, with 8 bases between. The CDR3 consists of 13 residues. The germline V gene has CDR1 SGHNT and CDR2 YYREEE (reference sequence). The CDR3: CASSQDRNTEAFF. The CDR3 DNA is TGTGCCAGCAGCCAAGACAGGAACACTGAAGCTTTCTTT.

V usage is TRBV4-1 and J usage is TRBJ2-1; weak D call: TRBD1 (6 bases). Trimming left V 1 base short and J 4 bases short, with 11 bases between. The CDR3 length is 15 residues. CDR1 and CDR2 (germline): MGHRA, YSYEKL. As DNA, the CDR3 is TGCGCCAGCAGCCAAGGATTACAGGGATACAATGAGCAGTTCTTC. As protein: CASSQGLQGYNEQFF.

The gene calls are TRBV7-8 and TRBJ1-1; TRBD1 matches 7 bases. Germline V CDR1 and CDR2: SGHVS, FQNEAQ. The CDR3 has 15 residues. V shed 5 bases and J 2 bases; nucleotides not matched to a gene: 8. Here the CDR3 reads CASSRWDRINTEAFF. In nucleotides, the CDR3 is TGTGCCAGCAGCCGTTGGGACAGAATTAACACTGAAGCTTTCTTT.

The chain combines TRBV2 with TRBJ1-1; 7 nucleotides align to TRBD1. The V gene's germline CDR1 is SNHLY and CDR2 FYNNEI. The CDR3 totals 12 residues. The trim removed 10 bases at V and 8 bases at J, leaving 10 bases unmatched. CDR3: CATRDSTPEAFF. The CDR3, as DNA: TGTGCCACCAGGGACAGTACTCCCGAAGCTTTCTTT.

V gene TRBV3-1 (or the pseudogene TRBV3-2) combines with J gene TRBJ2-7; D unclear. This CDR3 comprises 15 residues. CDR1 LGHDT and CDR2 YNNKEL come from the germline V gene (reference sequence). Trimming stripped 5 bases from V and 0 bases from J, with 14 bases between. The CDR3 protein is CASSVLRSSSYEQYF. For the CDR3, the DNA is TGTGCCAGCAGCGTGCTGCGAAGTAGCTCCTACGAGCAGTACTTC.

CDR3 nucleotide sequence: TGTGCCAGCAGCCGCCGGATGGACAGGGAAGGGCTAAGATATAATTCACCCCTCCACTTT. This codes for CASSRRMDREGLRYNSPLHF. The chain links TRBV6-6 to TRBJ1-6; the match to TRBD1 covers 8 bases. V gave up 6 bases and J gave up 4 bases; unmatched junction bases: 20. The V gene's germline CDR1 is MNHNY and CDR2 SVGAGI (reference sequence). The CDR3 is 20 residues long.

The chain joins TRBV7-9 to TRBJ2-3; 12 nucleotides agree with TRBD1. The ends lost 1 base at V and 3 bases at J; junction bases unmatched: 2. The CDR3 length is 16 residues. In germline, CDR1 is SEHNR, CDR2 FQNEAQ (reference sequence). The CDR3 region has the DNA TGTGCCAGCAGCTTAGGGGACAGGGGGCGGACAGATACGCAGTATTTT. Encoded protein: CASSLGDRGRTDTQYF. The whole variable domain, remainder taken from reference TRBV7-9 and TRBJ2-3, is DTGVSQNPRHKITKRGQNVTFRCDPISEHNRLYWYRQTLGQGPEFLTYFQNEAQLEKSRLLSDRFSAERPKGSFSTLEIQRTEQGDSAMYLCASSLGDRGRTDTQYFGPGTRLTVL.

The V and J genes are TRBV15 and TRBJ1-2, with D uncertain. With 1 base removed from V and 1 base from J, the gap between germline ends came to 16 bases. Per the germline V gene, CDR1 is LNHNV and CDR2 is YYDKDF (reference sequence). This CDR3 has 17 residues. CDR3 protein: CATSRVGGKKDNYGYTF. The CDR3 region has the DNA TGTGCCACCAGCAGAGTCGGAGGGAAAAAAGATAACTATGGCTACACCTTC.

The chain has TRBV5-1 and TRBJ1-1; TRBD1 might be the D (5 bases). This CDR3 is built from 15 residues. Germline V gives CDR1 SGHRS, CDR2 YFSETQ. Between the trimmed V and J ends, which lost 1 base and 4 bases, there was a span of 14 bases. The CDR3 protein is CASSLIDIGGTEAFF. In DNA form, the CDR3 reads TGCGCCAGCAGCTTGATAGACATTGGGGGCACTGAAGCTTTCTTT.

The chain joins TRBV9 to TRBJ2-2; 9 nucleotides align to TRBD1. The CDR3 covers 16 residues. Trimming cost V 3 bases and J 7 bases; bases outside gene matches: 10. Germline V CDR1 and CDR2: SGDLS, YYNGEE. The CDR3 sequence is CASSAKSGTGFGELFF. The CDR3 DNA follows: TGTGCCAGCAGCGCAAAGTCAGGGACAGGGTTCGGGGAGCTGTTTTTT.

This clone was picked up one time. The rearrangement uses TRBV28 and TRBJ1-2; D unclear. CDR1 MDHEN and CDR2 SYDVKM come from the germline V gene. Trimming took 7 bases from V and 8 from J, leaving 14 bases between them. The CDR3 covers 12 residues. This CDR3 reads CASKTLIRGYTF. CDR3 bases: TGTGCCAGCAAGACCCTGATAAGAGGCTACACCTTC.

This chain connects TRBV28 to TRBJ1-2, with unresolved D. Germline V gene sequence: CDR1 MDHEN, CDR2 SYDVKM. Deletions cut 4 bases from V and 3 bases from J, with 9 bases between. This CDR3 is 13 amino acids long. The CDR3 region is CASSSRIHYGYTF. CDR3 sequence (DNA): TGTGCCAGCAGTTCTCGGATTCACTATGGCTACACCTTC.

The rearrangement joins TRBV27 to TRBJ1-5, with D perhaps TRBD1 (6 bases). Germline V gene data show CDR1 as MNHEY and CDR2 as SMNVEV (reference sequence). This CDR3 is built from 14 residues. The V and J ends lost 6 bases and 2 bases respectively, with 11 bases between them. The CDR3 region has the DNA TGTGCCAGCAGGGTCAGGGGAGGCAATCAGCCCCAGCATTTT. Its translation is CASRVRGGNQPQHF.

This chain links TRBV5-5 with TRBJ2-5; 7 nucleotides align to TRBD1. The CDR3 contains 13 residues. After removal of 2 bases from V and 3 bases from J, the junction contained 1 base not matched to a gene. Germline V CDR1 and CDR2: SGHKS, YYEKEE (reference sequence). The CDR3 here is CASSFDREETQYF. DNA of the CDR3: TGTGCCAGCAGCTTCGACAGGGAAGAGACCCAGTACTTC.

This chain's CDR3 is CATSDSPYTDTQYF. CDR3 DNA sequence: TGTGCCACATCGGACAGTCCATACACAGATACGCAGTATTTT. The chain combines TRBV6-5 with TRBJ2-3; TRBD1 is a possible D gene (6 bases). V was shortened by 10 bases and J by 2 bases, with 16 bases between the two germline ends. CDR1 MNHEY and CDR2 SVGAGI come from the germline V gene. This CDR3 region has 14 residues.

The chain recombines TRBV27 with TRBJ1-1; D remains unclear. The ends were cut back, 3 bases at V and 7 bases at J, with 12 bases in the middle. This CDR3 spans 13 amino acids. CDR1 is MNHEY, CDR2 SMNVEV, per germline (reference sequence). The CDR3 protein is CASSFPGGGEAFF. The CDR3 DNA reads as TGTGCCAGCAGTTTCCCTGGAGGCGGTGAAGCTTTCTTT.

V gene TRBV6-2 or TRBV6-3 combines with J gene TRBJ2-2, with 9 bases that match TRBD2. Germline V gene data show CDR1 as MNHEY and CDR2 as SVGEGT. The CDR3 has 17 residues. V shed 2 bases, J shed 3 bases, and the junction held 7 bases outside the gene matches. DNA for the CDR3: TGTGCCAGCAGTTACGAAGCTAGCGGGACCTACACCGGGGAGCTGTTTTTT. It translates to CASSYEASGTYTGELFF.

This chain joins TRBV6-5 and TRBJ1-6; a possible D gene is TRBD1 (6 bases). Trimming removed 6 bases from V and 10 bases from J, with 13 bases in between. Germline V gives CDR1 MNHEY, CDR2 SVGAGI. The CDR3 has 13 residues. The chain's CDR3 is CASSSGALSPLHF. In nucleotides, the CDR3 is TGTGCCAGCAGCTCAGGGGCTCTCTCACCCCTCCACTTT.

The rearrangement joins TRBV18 to TRBJ1-2; a possible D gene is TRBD1 (5 bases). Trimming took 3 bases from V and 6 from J, leaving 11 bases between them. The CDR3 runs 13 residues. Germline CDR1 reads KGHSH; CDR2 reads LQKENI. As DNA, the CDR3 is TGTGCCAGCTCACCGACTCAGGGAGATGGCTACACCTTC. Protein: CASSPTQGDGYTF.

The chain uses TRBV7-9 and TRBJ1-1; D gene uncertain. The V gene lost 1 base and the J gene lost 1 base, with 10 bases spanning the gap. Per the germline V gene, CDR1 is SEHNR and CDR2 is FQNEAQ (reference sequence). This CDR3 region has 15 residues. DNA of the CDR3: TGTGCCAGCAGCTTAGTATCGGACGGGAACACTGAAGCTTTCTTT. It is translated as CASSLVSDGNTEAFF.

This clone is a singleton in its sample. V gene TRBV5-1 combines with J gene TRBJ2-2, with D perhaps matching TRBD1 (6 bases). The CDR3 length is 15 residues. Germline V gene data show CDR1 as SGHRS and CDR2 as YFSETQ. V was shortened by 0 bases and J by 5 bases, with 11 bases between the two germline ends. The CDR3 sequence is CASSLASRGTGELFF. For the CDR3, the DNA is TGCGCCAGCAGCTTGGCCTCAAGGGGGACCGGGGAGCTGTTTTTT.

This clone was seen just once. The gene calls are TRBV7-8 and TRBJ1-2, with D possibly being TRBD1 (6 bases). Germline V gene lookup returns CDR1 SGHVS and CDR2 FQNEAQ. The CDR3 is 15 residues long. Trimming removed 5 bases from V and 1 base from J, with 14 bases in between. CDR3 in amino acids: CASSPPGALNYGYTF. DNA of the CDR3: TGTGCCAGCAGCCCCCCGGGGGCGCTTAACTATGGCTACACCTTC.